This note documents a single T cell receptor beta chain sequence. TCRdb keeps only in-frame clones here, not all; method: immunoSEQ multiplex PCR. The sample contains about 59,000 clones, about 88% of which appear only once. This entry is derived from a study of blood T cell repertoires in COVID-19. Study in general: Material from acute and convalescent COVID-19 was sourced from the United States, Italy and Spain. Sources were T cells, B-cell-depleted T cells, or PBMCs; the material itself was cDNA or gDNA.

Germline V gene data show CDR1 as LNHDA and CDR2 as SQIVND (reference sequence). The CDR3 runs to 14 residues. Trimming stripped 5 bases from V and 6 bases from J, with 17 bases between. The clonotype comes from an older man in a cohort sampled during active COVID-19. Source material: peripheral blood. J is TRBJ2-7 and V is TRBV19; a weak D match, TRBD1 (6 bases). In DNA form, the CDR3 reads TGTGCCAGTAGTGGGGGCCTTTATATCGGCGAGCAGTACTTC. This translates into CASSGGLYIGEQYF.